The 19 T cell receptor beta chains given below trace back to one sample, sequenced in a study of human T cells and chemical hapten exposure. TCRdb redid the calling of the RACE reads with MiXCR, one entry per CDR3 protein. The sample has about 180,000 distinct CDR3 sequences; roughly 30% are singletons. Time point given: pre-sensitization, week 0. The treatment was: therapeutic diphenylcyclopropenone sensitization with weekly scalp DPC. This sample comprised whole blood, obtained in connection with sensitization to the hapten diphenylcyclopropenone (DPC). Receptors were obtained from a woman aged 25 to 45 with alopecia areata. Some clones in this sample may be carry-over from other donors' samples.

The V and J genes are TRBV2 and TRBJ1-5; D gene ambiguous. The V and J ends lost 5 bases and 2 bases respectively, with 16 bases between them. CDR1 and CDR2 (germline): SNHLY, FYNNEI. The CDR3 runs 16 residues. The CDR3 bases are TGTGCCAGCAGTCGCTTTACGGGGAGCCGCAATCAGCCCCAGCATTTT. Protein: CASSRFTGSRNQPQHF.

This clonotype was counted only a few times. The gene calls are TRBV5-1 and TRBJ2-5; no reliable D call. Germline values: CDR1 SGHRS, CDR2 YFSETQ. The V and J ends lost 0 bases and 5 bases respectively, with 14 bases between them. This CDR3 has 15 amino acids. In DNA form, the CDR3 reads TGCGCCAGCAGCTTGGCGACGGTTAGGTCGGAGACCCAGTACTTC. Amino acid sequence: CASSLATVRSETQYF.

DNA of the CDR3: TGTGCCAGCAGTTTACACGACAGGAACACTGAAGCTTTCTTT. Its translation: CASSLHDRNTEAFF. The rearrangement links TRBV6-1 to TRBJ1-1; D is perhaps TRBD1 (5 bases). This CDR3 spans 14 amino acids. With 5 bases removed from V and 1 base from J, the gap between germline ends came to 11 bases. The germline V gene has CDR1 MNHNS and CDR2 SASEGT.

The table lists this clonotype with many counts. This sequence joins TRBV3-1 and TRBJ2-1; no clear D. V lost 0 bases, J lost 4 bases, and 10 bases lay in between. This CDR3 is 15 amino acids long. Germline values: CDR1 LGHDT, CDR2 YNNKEL (reference sequence). The CDR3 sequence: CASSQDFRSYNEQFF. The CDR3 DNA sequence: TGTGCCAGCAGCCAAGATTTTCGTTCGTACAATGAGCAGTTCTTC.

V and J are TRBV3-1 and TRBJ2-1, with TRBD2 matching 10 bases. Per germline, CDR1 LGHDT and CDR2 YNNKEL (reference sequence). There are 16 residues in the CDR3. V shed 4 bases, J shed 2 bases, and the junction held 5 bases outside the gene matches. The CDR3 nucleotides are TGTGCCAGCAGCCGATTAGCGGGGGGTACCTACAATGAGCAGTTCTTC. It codes for CASSRLAGGTYNEQFF.

A few counts support this clonotype. This chain uses TRBV6-2 or TRBV6-3 with TRBJ2-7; TRBD1 agrees at 7 bases. This CDR3 comprises 13 residues. J gave up 3 bases and V 6 bases, and 5 bases lay outside the gene matches. Germline loops: CDR1 MNHEY, CDR2 SVGEGT. CDR3 sequence (DNA): TGTGCCAGCAGGGGACAGCCCAACTACGAGCAGTACTTC. Its translation: CASRGQPNYEQYF.

V is TRBV5-1 and J is TRBJ2-1; 12 nucleotides align to TRBD1. Looked up from germline, CDR1 is SGHRS and CDR2 is YFSETQ. The CDR3 runs to 16 residues. The V segment lost 0 bases and the J segment 4 bases; nucleotides outside the gene matches: 2. CDR3 in DNA: TGCGCCAGCAGCTTGGGGGACAGGGGGCTGTACAATGAGCAGTTCTTC. Translated, it gives CASSLGDRGLYNEQFF.

Turning to this clonotype: At one end, the junction sequence differs from germline, possibly due to a read error. V usage is TRBV10-3 and J usage is TRBJ2-1; weak D call: TRBD2 (6 bases). CDR3 size: 13 residues. The germline gives CDR1 ENHRY, CDR2 SYGVKD. The DNA of the CDR3 is TGTGCCATCAACAGTGAGAGGGAGGCTGTTTCCGTCTTC. This translates into CAINSEREAVSVF.

V gene TRBV6-2 or TRBV6-3 combines with J gene TRBJ2-5; 7 bases are a match to TRBD1. Trimming removed 5 bases from V and 3 bases from J; junction bases left unmatched: 6. CDR3 size: 14 residues. CDR1 MNHEY and CDR2 SVGEGT come from the germline V gene. The CDR3 coding sequence is TGTGCCAGCAGTGACCCCGGGACAGAAGAGACCCAGTACTTC. Amino acids: CASSDPGTEETQYF.

The chain couples TRBV20-1 to TRBJ2-7; TRBD1 matches at 9 bases. There are 14 residues in the CDR3. The germline V gene encodes CDR1 DFQATT and CDR2 SNEGSKA (reference sequence). J gave up 4 bases and V 2 bases, and 6 bases lay outside the gene matches. CDR3 coding DNA: TGCAGTGCTAGAATCGGGACAGGGAGTTACGAGCAGTACTTC. Protein: CSARIGTGSYEQYF.

This clonotype occurred a few times. The chain is built from TRBV20-1 and TRBJ2-3, with 11 nucleotides matching TRBD2. Germline V CDR1 and CDR2: DFQATT, SNEGSKA (reference sequence). The CDR3 is 13 amino acids. Trimming cost V 4 bases and J 6 bases; bases outside gene matches: 3. The CDR3 loop reads CSATSGGRDTQYF. DNA for the CDR3: TGCAGTGCTACTAGCGGGGGGAGGGATACGCAGTATTTT.

The chain couples TRBV29-1 to TRBJ2-4; 7 bases match TRBD1. The CDR3 is 12 amino acids. Germline CDR1 reads SQVTM; CDR2 reads ANQGSEA. Unmatched junction bases numbered 5, after V lost 6 bases and J lost 6 bases. The CDR3, as DNA: TGCAGCGTGATCCGGGACAGAAACATTCAGTACTTC. Its translation is CSVIRDRNIQYF.

The chain combines TRBV29-1 with TRBJ1-1; weak D call: TRBD1 (6 bases). The germline CDR1 and CDR2 sequences are SQVTM and ANQGSEA. The ends were cut back, 8 bases at V and 1 base at J, with 11 bases in the middle. The CDR3 is 12 residues long. CDR3 amino acids: CSTWTANTEAFF. DNA of the CDR3: TGCAGCACATGGACAGCGAACACTGAAGCTTTCTTT.

This clonotype appeared a few times. The rearrangement joins TRBV11-2 to TRBJ1-6, with unresolved D. Trimming cost V 1 base and J 8 bases, with 6 bases left between them. The CDR3 length is 13 residues. Germline assignment: CDR1 SGHAT and CDR2 FQNNGV. CDR3 coding DNA: TGTGCCAGCAGCTTAGCGGCATATTCACCCCTCCACTTT. Translation: CASSLAAYSPLHF.

The V call is TRBV11-2, the J call TRBJ2-7, with D perhaps matching TRBD1 (5 bases). Trimming shortened V by 0 bases and J by 5 bases, and 8 bases separated the two germline ends. CDR1 SGHAT and CDR2 FQNNGV come from the germline V gene. The CDR3 spans 13 residues. The CDR3 reads CASSLDQGHEQYF. The CDR3 DNA reads as TGTGCCAGCAGCTTAGATCAGGGCCACGAGCAGTACTTC.

The genes are TRBV15 and TRBJ1-4; D unclear. The CDR3 contains 14 residues. V was clipped by 1 base and J by 5 bases, with 8 bases between them. CDR1 is LNHNV and CDR2 is YYDKDF in the germline V gene (reference sequence). CDR3 in DNA: TGTGCCACCAGCAGAGCGGTGGTGAATGAAAAACTGTTTTTT. It is translated as CATSRAVVNEKLFF.

This clonotype was counted a few times. The chain employs TRBV12-3 or TRBV12-4 and TRBJ2-1; no clear D. The CDR3 sequence is 11 residues long. Trimming left V 5 bases short and J 9 bases short, with 8 bases between. The CDR3 DNA reads TGTGCCAGCAGTACCACCCGTGAGCAGTTCTTC. Translating it yields CASSTTREQFF.

The chain combines TRBV3-1 with TRBJ1-5; a weak D match, TRBD1 (5 bases). The ends were cut back, 2 bases at V and 6 bases at J, with 17 bases in the middle. Germline V lookup: CDR1 LGHDT, CDR2 YNNKEL (reference sequence). This CDR3 is built from 16 residues. CDR3 sequence (DNA): TGTGCCAGCAGCCAATCGGTCAGCAGGGTGGGTCAGCCCCAGCATTTT. Translation gives CASSQSVSRVGQPQHF.

The chain carries TRBV10-3 and TRBJ2-5, with 10 bases that match TRBD2. V gave up 2 bases and J gave up 1 base; unmatched junction bases: 4. There are 16 residues in the CDR3. Germline V gene lookup returns CDR1 ENHRY and CDR2 SYGVKD. For the CDR3, the DNA is TGTGCCATCAGTGAGGGAACTAGCGGGGTCCAAGAGACCCAGTACTTC. Translating it yields CAISEGTSGVQETQYF.